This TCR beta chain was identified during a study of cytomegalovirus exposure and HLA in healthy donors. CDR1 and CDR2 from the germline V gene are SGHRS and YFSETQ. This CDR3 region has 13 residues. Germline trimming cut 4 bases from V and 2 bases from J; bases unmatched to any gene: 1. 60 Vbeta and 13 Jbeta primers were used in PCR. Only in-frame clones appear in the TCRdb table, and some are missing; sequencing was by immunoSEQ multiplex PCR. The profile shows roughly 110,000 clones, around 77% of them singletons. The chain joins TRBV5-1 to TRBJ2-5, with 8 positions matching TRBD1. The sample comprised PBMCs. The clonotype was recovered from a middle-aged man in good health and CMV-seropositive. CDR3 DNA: TGCGCCAGCAGCAACAGGGGGCAAGAGACCCAGTACTTC. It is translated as CASSNRGQETQYF. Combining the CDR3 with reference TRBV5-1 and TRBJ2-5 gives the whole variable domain KAGVTQTPRYLIKTRGQQVTLSCSPISGHRSVSWYQQTPGQGLQFLFEYFSETQRNKGNFPGRFSGRQFSNSRSEMNVSTLELGDSALYLCASSNRGQETQYFGPGTRLLVL.